Sequencing of this TCR beta chain was carried out in a study of blood T cell repertoires in COVID-19. Overall study: Samples representing acute and convalescent COVID-19 were sourced from the United States, Italy and Spain.

Per the authors' pipeline: Reference gene primer amplification gave estimated nucleated cell counts. Repertoires were generated with immunoSEQ multiplex PCR, while TCRdb's copy carries only in-frame clones and drops some. V and J calls plus clone size are reproduced from that table; the DNA served to infer D and trimming. The repertoire holds roughly 290,000 clones, with around 89% as singletons. Trimming removed 8 bases at V and 2 bases at J, with 7 bases between. Germline loops: CDR1 MDHEN, CDR2 SYDVKM. The CDR3 length is 11 residues. This sequence joins TRBV28 and TRBJ2-7; D remains unclear. The sequencing sample was made of peripheral blood. The TCR originated in a man in his thirties or forties with acute or convalescent COVID-19. The DNA of the CDR3 is TGTGCCAGCCACTCAACCTACGAGCAGTACTTC. Translation: CASHSTYEQYF.